The 15 T cell receptor beta chains reported below all come from one sample, sequenced in a study of CD8+ T cells in alopecia areata (dated by TCRdb to 2016 to 2019). Pooled mouse cutaneous lymph node cells were stained for CD4, CD8alpha, NKG2D, NKG2ACE and other markers, then sorted on a BD Influx. To prepare the library, the immunoSEQ multiplex PCR assay was applied. For TCR sequencing, RNA was extracted from every sample and reverse transcribed into cDNA to serve as template. Here the immuneACCESS table is served through TCRdb, limited to in-frame sequences with V and J called. Missing clones are a known gap in these copies; in checked studies unresolved V genes cover under half, and the rest lacks a known reason. Listed for this sample are over 250,000 clones, none observed only a single time. Jointly, the top ten make up approximately 1.2% of the sample. Input material: CD4+ T cells sorted from a lymph node. These receptors came from a C3H/HeJ mouse with alopecia areata. With respect to MHC, this strain carries the haplotype H2-k.

This clone was recorded a few times. Gene names are the mouse ones. The read ends 4 residues early relative to the CDR3; the germline J gene fills the gap. This rearrangement joins TRBV13-2 to TRBJ2-1, with 11 bases aligning to TRBD2. Germline assignment: CDR1 NNHNN and CDR2 SYGAGS (reference sequence). CDR3 size: 18 residues. With 0 bases clipped from V and 0 bases from J, the junction kept 5 bases outside the gene matches. CDR3: CASGDERLGGANYAEQFF. Incomplete CDR3 DNA: TGTGCCAGCGGTGATGAGAGACTGGGGGGGGCTAACTATGCT.

In the case of this clone: Genes and germline come from the mouse. The read ends 4 residues before the CDR3 terminus; that terminus is restored from the germline J gene. This chain links TRBV19 with TRBJ2-5; 7 nucleotides match TRBD2. The junction had 9 bases not matched to a gene; V was cut back by 2 bases and J by 0 bases. Per germline, CDR1 FNHDT and CDR2 SITEND (reference sequence). CDR3 length: 17 amino acids. The CDR3 reads CASSIRLGTLNQDTQYF. The sequenced part of the CDR3 DNA is TGTGCCAGCAGTATCCGACTGGGAACACTTAACCAAGAC.

Comment on this clone: Mouse names are used for the genes. Read sequence stops 4 residues before the CDR3 end, and the germline J gene provides the missing end. Other nucleotide sequences in the sample specify the same CDR3. The chain is built from TRBV19 and TRBJ2-3; D may be TRBD1 (5 bases). V was shortened by 5 bases and J by 0 bases, with 10 bases between the two germline ends. The CDR3 runs to 14 residues. Germline CDR1 FNHDT, CDR2 SITEND (reference sequence). The sequenced CDR3 bases are TGTGCCAGCAGGCGGACATCTAGTGCAGAA. Translation gives CASRRTSSAE. The complete CDR3 protein is CASRRTSSAETLYF.

This clone was seen at least ten times. These gene names are mouse names. Additional DNA sequences in this sample encode the identical CDR3. This chain's CDR3 is CTCSADRGDTEVFF. CDR3 bases read: TGCACCTGCAGTGCAGACAGGGGGGACACA. The chain uses TRBV1 and TRBJ1-1; 7 nucleotides align to TRBD1. The observed sequence ends 4 residues before the CDR3 terminus, with the missing tail filled in from the germline J gene. The CDR3 sequence is 14 residues long. Germline-derived CDR1 and CDR2 are NSQYPW and LRSPGD (reference sequence). The J segment lost 3 bases and the V segment lost 0 bases, leaving 1 base of the junction unmatched.

Points on this clone: Gene names follow the mouse nomenclature. Sequencing ends 4 residues short of the CDR3 end; the germline J gene provides the rest. The chain combines TRBV12-1 with TRBJ1-2; D gene ambiguous. Germline CDR1 reads SGHSN; CDR2 reads HYEKVE. Trimming cost V 0 bases and J 0 bases, with 7 bases left between them. The CDR3 sequence is 14 residues long. CDR3 DNA (partial): TGTGCCAGCTCTCTCGCCATGGCAAACTCC. Translating gives CASSLAMANS. The full CDR3 sequence reads CASSLAMANSDYTF.

To note about this clone: This clone may be a read error of a much larger clone one base away. Gene and germline names: mouse. The DNA ends 4 residues before the CDR3 does, and the rest of the CDR3 is filled in from the germline J gene. The identical CDR3 is also encoded by other nucleotide sequences in the sample. The chain has TRBV13-1 and TRBJ2-2; 7 bases align to TRBD1. J was trimmed by 1 base and V by 5 bases; bases with no gene match: 2. CDR1 is NSHNY and CDR2 is SYGAGN in the germline V gene. The CDR3 runs to 14 residues. Partial CDR3 DNA: TGTGCCAGCAGCCGGGACAGAAACACCGGG. Translation gives CASSRDRNTG. From start to end, the CDR3 is CASSRDRNTGQLYF.

Of note for this clone: Mouse gene names and germline throughout. The CDR3 extends 4 residues past the end of the read, so its final part is completed from the germline J gene. At the DNA level, this CDR3 is encoded by other sequences in the same sample as well. This rearrangement joins TRBV31 to TRBJ2-2; D not certain. V lost 0 bases and J 1 base, leaving 9 bases between the germline ends. The CDR3 consists of 15 residues. Germline V gene sequence: CDR1 GKSSPN, CDR2 SITVG. CDR3 amino acids: CAWSLGTVNTGQLYF. CDR3 DNA, as far as it was read: TGTGCCTGGAGTCTAGGAACTGTAAACACCGGG.

To note about this clone: An end of the junction does not agree with germline; a read error may underlie this. Gene names and germline match the mouse. The read terminates 4 residues before the CDR3 end, so the remaining end is supplied by the germline J gene. The chain links TRBV13-1 to TRBJ2-2; 8 bases are a match to TRBD2. Germline V CDR1 and CDR2: NSHNY, SYGAGN. This CDR3 region has 16 residues. The CDR3 reads CAGSPLGGANTGQLYF. Incomplete CDR3 DNA: TGTGCCGGCAGTCCCCTTGGGGGGGCAAACACCGGG.

This clone was counted between two and nine times. Gene labels here are mouse ones. The read halts 4 residues ahead of the CDR3 end, with the missing end drawn from the germline J gene. The chain couples TRBV5 to TRBJ1-2; D is ambiguous. The V gene's germline CDR1 is LGHNA and CDR2 YNLKQL (reference sequence). V shed 0 bases and J shed 3 bases, with 5 bases lying between them. This CDR3 contains 13 residues. The CDR3 DNA, read in part, is TGTGCCAGCAGCCAAGAGCCAGACTCC. Its protein is CASSQEPDS. The complete CDR3 sequence is CASSQEPDSDYTF.

The sample holds a few counts of this clone. Mouse names are used for the genes. The read ends 4 residues before the CDR3 terminus; that terminus is restored from the germline J gene. The chain links TRBV13-1 to TRBJ2-7; the match to TRBD2 covers 8 bases. CDR1 is NSHNY and CDR2 is SYGAGN in the germline V gene. The CDR3 contains 15 residues. V dropped 3 bases and J dropped 0; count of bases not matched to a gene: 5. The sequenced CDR3 bases are TGTGCCAGCAGTGGAAACTGGGGGAGCTCCTAT. Translation: CASSGNWGSSY. The entire CDR3 protein is CASSGNWGSSYEQYF.

For this clone: Each gene name is a mouse one. The read gets to within 4 residues of the CDR3 end, and the germline J gene fills in the rest. V is TRBV19 and J is TRBJ2-3; 7 nucleotides align to TRBD2. Per the germline V gene, CDR1 is FNHDT and CDR2 is SITEND (reference sequence). This CDR3 region has 14 residues. J lost 0 bases, V lost 6 bases, and 4 bases had no gene match. The CDR3 DNA, read in part, is TGTGCCAGCACCGGGACTGCTAGTGCAGAA. This sequence encodes CASTGTASAE. The full CDR3 sequence reads CASTGTASAETLYF.

Concerning this clone: Gene names follow the mouse nomenclature. The CDR3 end falls 4 residues outside the read, so it is completed with the germline J gene. The rearrangement links TRBV13-1 to TRBJ2-3; TRBD2 aligns across 9 bases. CDR3 length: 15 amino acids. V lost 4 bases, J lost 0 bases, and 3 bases stayed unmatched. Germline V gene sequence: CDR1 NSHNY, CDR2 SYGAGN. The CDR3 protein is CASSRLGVSAETLYF. The part of the CDR3 DNA that was read is TGTGCCAGCAGTCGACTGGGGGTTAGTGCAGAA.

This clone occurred many times. The germline and genes are mouse ones. The CDR3 end is not reached by the read, which stops 4 residues before it; the germline J gene fills it in. The sample has other DNA sequences that encode this CDR3 too. V and J are TRBV19 and TRBJ2-1; 11 nucleotides line up with TRBD2. The ends lost 2 bases at V and 3 bases at J; junction bases unmatched: 1. Germline lookup yields CDR1 FNHDT and CDR2 SITEND (reference sequence). The CDR3 spans 15 residues. CDR3 DNA, as far as it was read: TGTGCCAGCAGTATGGGGACTGGGGGCTATGCT. Translating it yields CASSMGTGGYA. The full CDR3 is CASSMGTGGYAEQFF.

As to this clone: Gene and germline names: mouse. Coverage ceases 4 residues before the CDR3 finishes, and the germline J gene fills in the end. The rearrangement uses TRBV29 and TRBJ2-5; 9 bases are shared with TRBD2. V was pared by 8 bases and J by 1 base, with 4 bases of the junction left unmatched. From germline, CDR1 is MSHET and CDR2 SYDVDS. The CDR3 has 14 residues. The sequenced CDR3 bases are TGTGCTAGCTGGGGGGGCGCGTACCAAGAC. Translated: CASWGGAYQD. The CDR3 as a whole reads CASWGGAYQDTQYF.

This clone turned up a few times. Each gene name is a mouse one. The read stops 4 residues short of the end of the CDR3; the missing end is completed from the germline J gene. The chain carries TRBV31 and TRBJ1-2, with D perhaps TRBD1 (6 bases). V was clipped by 5 bases and J by 0 bases, with 10 bases between them. Germline CDR1 reads GKSSPN; CDR2 reads SITVG. The CDR3 sequence is 13 residues long. CDR3 DNA (partial): TGTGCCTGGGCTGGGACAACAAACTCC. Its protein is CAWAGTTNS. The whole CDR3 protein reads CAWAGTTNSDYTF.